This TCR beta chain is from a study of blood T cell repertoires in COVID-19. The protocol was immunoSEQ multiplex PCR, while the TCRdb copy is restricted to in-frame clones and leaves out a portion. The profile shows hundreds of thousands of clones, over 75% of them singletons. This clone occurred a few times. Germline trimming cut 6 bases from V and 2 bases from J; bases unmatched to any gene: 8. The CDR3 sequence is 15 residues long. The V gene's germline CDR1 is LNHDA and CDR2 SQIVND (reference sequence). This sequence joins TRBV19 and TRBJ2-3, with 7 bases aligning to TRBD1. The receptor was derived from a middle-aged woman who had recovered from COVID-19. The sequenced sample consisted of peripheral blood. This CDR3 is CASRTGTDHTDTQYF. In DNA form, the CDR3 reads TGTGCCAGTAGGACCGGGACAGACCACACAGATACGCAGTATTTT.